These 6 T cell receptor beta chains originate from one sample sequenced in a study of OX40 agonist ivuxolimab in advanced cancers. Some clones are missing from TCRdb's copy, which holds only in-frame ones; the method was immunoSEQ multiplex PCR. The sample lists about 30,000 clones; roughly 74% were seen once. The source was CD4+ or CD8+ T cells sorted from blood, collected in a trial of the OX40 agonist ivuxolimab. These receptors were collected from an adult with an advanced solid tumor such as melanoma, head and neck, liver or kidney cancer.

V and J are TRBV19 and TRBJ1-5; 9 bases fit TRBD1. CDR3 size: 14 residues. With V trimmed by 5 bases and J by 5 bases, 4 bases remained unmatched. The germline V gene encodes CDR1 LNHDA and CDR2 SQIVND (reference sequence). CDR3 in DNA: TGTGCCAGTAGTTCATGGACAGGGGATCAGCCCCAGCATTTT. Its translation: CASSSWTGDQPQHF. Looking up the rest from reference TRBV19 and TRBJ1-5 gives the full variable domain: DGGITQSPKYLFRKEGQNVTLSCEQNLNHDAMYWYRQDPGQGLRLIYYSQIVNDFQKGDIAEGYSVSREKKESFPLTVTSAQKNPTAFYLCASSSWTGDQPQHFGDGTRLSIL.

The chain recombines TRBV18 with TRBJ2-5, with 13 positions matching TRBD2. CDR3 length equals 15 residues. Germline CDR1 KGHSH, CDR2 LQKENI. With V trimmed by 4 bases and J by 7 bases, 6 bases remained unmatched. The CDR3 coding sequence is TGTGCCAGCTCACAGGGACTAGCGGGGTCCGGGACCCAGTACTTC. Translation: CASSQGLAGSGTQYF.

This clone showed up just once. V is TRBV27 and J is TRBJ2-6; D is undetermined. V lost 0 bases, J lost 0 bases, and 12 bases lay in between. The CDR3 is 18 amino acids. Germline CDR1 and CDR2: MNHEY and SMNVEV (reference sequence). CDR3 DNA: TGTGCCAGCAGTTTATCGGGGTTCTCGCACTCTGGGGCCAACGTCCTGACTTTC. Translation gives CASSLSGFSHSGANVLTF.

A remark on this clone: This same CDR3 is encoded by further DNA sequences in the sample. The genes are TRBV5-8 and TRBJ1-1; 7 positions agree with TRBD1. Germline CDR1 SGHTS, CDR2 YDEGEE. The V segment lost 4 bases and the J segment 5 bases; nucleotides outside the gene matches: 8. The CDR3 loop spans 14 amino acids. The CDR3 is CASSGRDSRTEAFF. DNA for the CDR3: TGTGCCAGCAGCGGGAGGGACAGCAGGACTGAAGCTTTCTTT.

The chain links TRBV29-1 to TRBJ1-1, with D maybe TRBD1 (5 bases). Deletions cut 4 bases from V and 5 bases from J, with 14 bases between. The CDR3 is 13 residues long. Germline loops: CDR1 SQVTM, CDR2 ANQGSEA. The CDR3 protein is CSVGNYGGTEAFF. The CDR3 DNA follows: TGCAGCGTTGGGAACTATGGGGGGACTGAAGCTTTCTTT. The entire variable domain, with the rest obtained from reference TRBV29-1 and TRBJ1-1, is as follows: SAVISQKPSRDICQRGTSLTIQCQVDSQVTMMFWYRQQPGQSLTLIATANQGSEATYESGFVIDKFPISRPNLTFSTLTVSNMSPEDSSIYLCSVGNYGGTEAFFGQGTRLTVV.

This chain connects TRBV30 to TRBJ1-6; D unclear. The CDR3 contains 13 residues. V was trimmed by 2 bases and J by 7 bases, leaving 9 bases between them. Germline-derived CDR1 and CDR2 are GTSNPN and SVGIG (reference sequence). The CDR3 coding sequence is TGTGCCTGGAGTCAGACACTGAATTCACCCCTCCACTTT. Its protein product is CAWSQTLNSPLHF.